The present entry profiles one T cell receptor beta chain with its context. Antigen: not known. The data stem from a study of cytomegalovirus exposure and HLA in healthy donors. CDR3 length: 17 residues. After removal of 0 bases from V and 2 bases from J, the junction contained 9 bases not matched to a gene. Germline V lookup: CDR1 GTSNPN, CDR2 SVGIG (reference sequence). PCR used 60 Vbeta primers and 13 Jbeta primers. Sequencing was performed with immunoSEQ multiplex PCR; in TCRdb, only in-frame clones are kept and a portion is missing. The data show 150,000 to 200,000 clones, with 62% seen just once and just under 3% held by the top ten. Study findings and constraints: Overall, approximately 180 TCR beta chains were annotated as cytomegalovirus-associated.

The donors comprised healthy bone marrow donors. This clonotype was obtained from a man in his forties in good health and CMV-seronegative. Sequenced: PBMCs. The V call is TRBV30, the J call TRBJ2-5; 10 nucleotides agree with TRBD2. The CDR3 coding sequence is TGTGCCTGGAGTGTGGGGAGCGGGGGGGGACTACAAGAGACCCAGTACTTC. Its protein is CAWSVGSGGGLQETQYF.